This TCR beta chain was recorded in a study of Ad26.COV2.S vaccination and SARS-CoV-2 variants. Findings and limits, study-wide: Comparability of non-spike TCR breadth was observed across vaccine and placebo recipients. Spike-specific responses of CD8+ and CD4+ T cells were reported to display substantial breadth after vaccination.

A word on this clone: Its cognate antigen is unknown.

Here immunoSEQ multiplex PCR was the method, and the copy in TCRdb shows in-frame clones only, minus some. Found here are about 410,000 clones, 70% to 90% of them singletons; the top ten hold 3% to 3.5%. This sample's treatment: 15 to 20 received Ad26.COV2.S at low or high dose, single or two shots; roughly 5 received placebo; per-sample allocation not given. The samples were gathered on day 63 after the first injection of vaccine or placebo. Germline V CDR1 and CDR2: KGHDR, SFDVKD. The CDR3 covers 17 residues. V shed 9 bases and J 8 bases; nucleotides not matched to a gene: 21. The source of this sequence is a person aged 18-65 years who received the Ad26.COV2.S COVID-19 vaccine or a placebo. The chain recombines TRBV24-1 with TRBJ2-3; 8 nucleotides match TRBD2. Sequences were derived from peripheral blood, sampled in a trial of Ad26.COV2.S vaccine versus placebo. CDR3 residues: CATQESGGPFGGGTQYF. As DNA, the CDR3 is TGTGCCACCCAAGAAAGCGGGGGACCTTTCGGTGGGGGTACGCAGTATTTT.